This entry lists 5 T cell receptor beta chains sequenced from one sample in a study of identical twins. Using its own MiXCR run on the 5' RACE reads, TCRdb lists one record per CDR3 protein. The table records around 340,000 distinct CDR3 sequences, 7% to 9.5% of them present only once. Sequenced material: naive T cells sorted from blood. The receptors derive from a woman aged 50 to 60 in good health.

In its sample, this clonotype was seen many times. The chain uses TRBV7-3 and TRBJ2-1; D is ambiguous. The CDR3 runs 11 residues. Trimming removed 6 bases at V and 1 base at J, with 1 base between. Germline lookup yields CDR1 SGHTA and CDR2 FQGTGA. The CDR3 bases are TGTGCCAGCAGATCCTACAATGAGCAGTTCTTC. It codes for CASRSYNEQFF.

This rearrangement joins TRBV29-1 to TRBJ2-5; D gene unclear. V shed 3 bases and J shed 6 bases, with 14 bases lying between them. Looked up from germline, CDR1 is SQVTM and CDR2 is ANQGSEA. The CDR3 has 13 amino acids. DNA of the CDR3: TGCAGCGTTGACCCATCGGTCCTTAAGACCCAGTACTTC. Amino acids: CSVDPSVLKTQYF.

In its sample, this clonotype was seen many times. The chain is built from TRBV7-8 and TRBJ2-1, with D uncertain. The V gene lost 1 base and the J gene lost 4 bases, with 8 bases spanning the gap. Germline V gene data show CDR1 as SGHVS and CDR2 as FQNEAQ. The CDR3 has 14 residues. CDR3 bases: TGTGCCAGCAGCTTAGTGGATAGGTACAATGAGCAGTTCTTC. Translating it yields CASSLVDRYNEQFF. Supplemented by reference TRBV7-8 and TRBJ2-1, the full variable domain reads GAGVSQSPRYKVAKRGQDVALRCDPISGHVSLFWYQQALGQGPEFLTYFQNEAQLDKSGLPSDRFFAERPEGSVSTLKIQRTQQEDSAVYLCASSLVDRYNEQFFGPGTRLTVL.

This clonotype showed up many times. The chain joins TRBV10-3 to TRBJ2-7; D gene unclear. Germline V gene sequence: CDR1 ENHRY, CDR2 SYGVKD. The CDR3 extends over 11 amino acids. Trimming took 3 bases from V and 7 from J, leaving 7 bases between them. CDR3 protein: CAISESGEQYV. The DNA for the CDR3 is TGTGCCATCAGTGAATCCGGGGAGCAGTACGTC.

This chain links TRBV3-1 with TRBJ1-6; D may be TRBD1 (6 bases). Trimming left V 2 bases short and J 6 bases short, with 11 bases between. The CDR3 runs 15 residues. Germline V gene sequence: CDR1 LGHDT, CDR2 YNNKEL (reference sequence). The CDR3 nucleotides read TGTGCCAGCAGCCAATCGAGGGGGGCTAATTCACCCCTCCACTTT. This sequence encodes CASSQSRGANSPLHF.